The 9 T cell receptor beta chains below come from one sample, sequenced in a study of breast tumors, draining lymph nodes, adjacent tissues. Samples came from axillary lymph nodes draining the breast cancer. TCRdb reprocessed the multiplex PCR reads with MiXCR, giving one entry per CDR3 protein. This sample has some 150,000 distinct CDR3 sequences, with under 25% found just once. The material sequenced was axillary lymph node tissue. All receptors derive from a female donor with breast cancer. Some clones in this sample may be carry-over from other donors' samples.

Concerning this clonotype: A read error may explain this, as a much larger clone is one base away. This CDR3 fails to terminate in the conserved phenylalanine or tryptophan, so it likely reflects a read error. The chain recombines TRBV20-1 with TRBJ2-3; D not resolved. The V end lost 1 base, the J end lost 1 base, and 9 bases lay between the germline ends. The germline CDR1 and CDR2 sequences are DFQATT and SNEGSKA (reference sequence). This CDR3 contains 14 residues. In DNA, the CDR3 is TGCAGTGCTAGAGCAGGAGTCGGCACAGATACGCAGTATCTT. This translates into CSARAGVGTDTQYL.

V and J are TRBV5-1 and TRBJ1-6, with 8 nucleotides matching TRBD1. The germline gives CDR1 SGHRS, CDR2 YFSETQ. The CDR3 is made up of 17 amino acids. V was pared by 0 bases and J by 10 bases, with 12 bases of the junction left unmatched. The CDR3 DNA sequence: TGCGCCAGCAGCTTGGGGGATTCGGACAGGGTTTTGTCACCCCTCCACTTT. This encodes CASSLGDSDRVLSPLHF.

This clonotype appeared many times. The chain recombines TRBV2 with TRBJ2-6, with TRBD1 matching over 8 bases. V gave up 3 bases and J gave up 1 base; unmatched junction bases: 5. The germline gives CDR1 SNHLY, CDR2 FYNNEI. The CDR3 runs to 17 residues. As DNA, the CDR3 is TGTGCCAGCAGTGAGGGGACAGGCATATCTGGGGCCAACGTCCTGACTTTC. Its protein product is CASSEGTGISGANVLTF.

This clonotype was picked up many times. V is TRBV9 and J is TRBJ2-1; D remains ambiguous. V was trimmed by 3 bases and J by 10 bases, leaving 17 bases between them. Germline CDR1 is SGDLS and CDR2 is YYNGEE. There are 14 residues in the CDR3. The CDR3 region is CASSANSVGMEQFF. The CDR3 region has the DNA TGTGCCAGCAGCGCTAACTCTGTAGGTATGGAGCAGTTCTTC.

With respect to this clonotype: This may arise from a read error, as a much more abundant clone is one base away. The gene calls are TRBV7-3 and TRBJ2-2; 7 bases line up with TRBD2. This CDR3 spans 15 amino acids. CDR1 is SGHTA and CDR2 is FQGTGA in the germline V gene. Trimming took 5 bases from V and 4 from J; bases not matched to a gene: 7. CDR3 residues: CASSGTGGGTGELFF. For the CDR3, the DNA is TGTGCCAGCAGCGGGACTGGCGGGGGCACCGGGGAGCTGTTTTTT.

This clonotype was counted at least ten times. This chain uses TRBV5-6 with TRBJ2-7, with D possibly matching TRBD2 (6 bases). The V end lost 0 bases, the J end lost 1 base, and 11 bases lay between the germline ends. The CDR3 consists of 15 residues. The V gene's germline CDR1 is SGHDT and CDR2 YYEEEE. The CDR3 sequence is CASSLAFGGSYEQYF. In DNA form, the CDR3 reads TGTGCCAGCAGCTTGGCCTTCGGGGGTTCCTACGAGCAGTACTTC.

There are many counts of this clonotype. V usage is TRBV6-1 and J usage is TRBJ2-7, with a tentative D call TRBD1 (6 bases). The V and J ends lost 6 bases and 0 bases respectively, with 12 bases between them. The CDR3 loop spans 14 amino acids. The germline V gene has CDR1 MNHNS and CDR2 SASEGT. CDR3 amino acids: CASRYRDSSYEQYF. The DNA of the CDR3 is TGTGCCAGCAGATACAGGGATAGCTCCTACGAGCAGTACTTC.

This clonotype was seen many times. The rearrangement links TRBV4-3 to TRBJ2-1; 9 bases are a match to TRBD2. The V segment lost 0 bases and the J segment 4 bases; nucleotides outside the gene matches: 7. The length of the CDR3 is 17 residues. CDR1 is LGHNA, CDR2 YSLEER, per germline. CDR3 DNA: TGCGCCAGCAGCCAAGATATCCTAGCGGGATTGTACAATGAGCAGTTCTTC. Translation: CASSQDILAGLYNEQFF.

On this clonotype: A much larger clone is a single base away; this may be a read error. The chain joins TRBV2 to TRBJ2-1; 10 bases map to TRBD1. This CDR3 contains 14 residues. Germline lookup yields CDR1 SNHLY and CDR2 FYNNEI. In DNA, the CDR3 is TGTGCCAGCAGTGAGGGACAGGGGTACAGTGAGCAGTTCTTC. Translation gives CASSEGQGYSEQFF.